One sample yielded the 10 T cell receptor beta chains listed below, sequenced in a study of T cell changes during pregnancy in multiple sclerosis. Clones were sequenced by immunoSEQ multiplex PCR, and TCRdb holds only the in-frame ones, with some missing. This sample has 35,000 to 50,000 clones, with about 89% found just once. The material was CD4+ T cells from peripheral blood mononuclear cells, obtained in the first trimester of pregnancy. These receptors were collected from a female donor with multiple sclerosis, enrolled in a pregnancy study.

The CDR3: CASSFNRGHGTEAFF. CDR3 in DNA: TGTGCCAGCAGTTTTAACAGGGGGCATGGCACTGAAGCTTTCTTT. The V and J genes are TRBV28 and TRBJ1-1; 9 bases map to TRBD1. Trimming at V came to 3 bases and at J to 4 bases, leaving 6 bases not matched to a gene. This CDR3 spans 15 amino acids. From germline, CDR1 is MDHEN and CDR2 SYDVKM.

The chain employs TRBV5-1 and TRBJ2-7; 9 positions agree with TRBD1. The CDR3 is 14 amino acids. CDR1 and CDR2 (germline): SGHRS, YFSETQ. After removal of 2 bases from V and 5 bases from J, the junction contained 5 bases not matched to a gene. In DNA form, the CDR3 reads TGCGCCAGCAGCTTCGGACAGGGGCTCGACGAGCAGTACTTC. The encoded protein is CASSFGQGLDEQYF.

This clone came up a few times. The gene calls are TRBV7-9 and TRBJ1-4; a weak D match, TRBD1 (5 bases). With 2 bases removed from V and 4 bases from J, the gap between germline ends came to 17 bases. This CDR3 comprises 17 residues. The germline gives CDR1 SEHNR, CDR2 FQNEAQ (reference sequence). For the CDR3, the DNA is TGTGCCAGCAGCTTACATGAAAGGAAGGGGATTAATGAAAAACTGTTTTTT. Residues: CASSLHERKGINEKLFF. The whole variable domain, remainder taken from reference TRBV7-9 and TRBJ1-4, is DTGVSQNPRHKITKRGQNVTFRCDPISEHNRLYWYRQTLGQGPEFLTYFQNEAQLEKSRLLSDRFSAERPKGSFSTLEIQRTEQGDSAMYLCASSLHERKGINEKLFFGSGTQLSVL.

The chain recombines TRBV11-3 with TRBJ2-2; 11 bases are shared with TRBD2. V was pared by 4 bases and J by 4 bases, with 5 bases of the junction left unmatched. Germline V gene data show CDR1 as SGHNT and CDR2 as YENEEA. This CDR3 contains 16 residues. CDR3 amino acids: CASSSGLAGITGELFF. DNA of the CDR3: TGTGCCAGCAGCTCCGGACTAGCGGGTATCACCGGGGAGCTGTTTTTT.

This clone came up once. The chain links TRBV11-1 to TRBJ2-7; D is perhaps TRBD2 (5 bases). Per the germline V gene, CDR1 is SGHAT and CDR2 is FQDESV (reference sequence). This CDR3 is 14 amino acids long. V was shortened by 0 bases and J by 0 bases, with 6 bases between the two germline ends. The CDR3 region has the DNA TGTGCCAGCAGCTTAGCAGGGAGCTCCTACGAGCAGTACTTC. Amino acids: CASSLAGSSYEQYF.

This clone has more than one count but fewer than ten. The genes are TRBV11-2 and TRBJ2-4, with 11 bases matching TRBD2. This CDR3 is built from 16 residues. In germline, CDR1 is SGHAT, CDR2 FQNNGV. V dropped 5 bases and J dropped 0; count of bases not matched to a gene: 3. CDR3 sequence reads: CASSTGLAGAKNIQYF. In nucleotides, the CDR3 is TGTGCCAGCAGCACTGGACTAGCGGGAGCCAAAAACATTCAGTACTTC.

This chain links TRBV5-1 with TRBJ1-5, with a tentative D call TRBD1 (6 bases). The V gene's germline CDR1 is SGHRS and CDR2 YFSETQ. Trimming removed 0 bases from V and 1 base from J, with 8 bases in between. The CDR3 has 15 residues. The chain's CDR3 is CASSLDGTSNQPQHF. CDR3 nucleotides: TGCGCCAGCAGCTTGGACGGGACAAGCAATCAGCCCCAGCATTTT.

J is TRBJ1-4 and V is TRBV5-6; a weak D match, TRBD1 (5 bases). The CDR3 extends over 13 amino acids. Germline lookup yields CDR1 SGHDT and CDR2 YYEEEE. Trimming took off 0 bases at V and 5 bases at J, with 5 bases between the two ends. The CDR3 loop is CASSLGQNEKLFF. Written as DNA, the CDR3 is TGTGCCAGCAGCTTGGGACAGAATGAAAAACTGTTTTTT.

This clone was found once. V gene TRBV18 combines with J gene TRBJ2-4; the D gene is possibly TRBD1 (5 bases). CDR3 size: 14 residues. V dropped 3 bases and J dropped 4 bases, with 10 bases sitting between them. The germline gives CDR1 KGHSH, CDR2 LQKENI. The CDR3 loop is CASSPGQVKNIQYF. CDR3 in DNA: TGTGCCAGCTCACCCGGACAAGTGAAAAACATTCAGTACTTC.

CDR3 region: CASSLGSGGYLLYEQYF. Here the CDR3 DNA reads TGTGCCAGCAGCTTAGGCTCAGGCGGGTACCTCCTCTACGAGCAGTACTTC. The chain uses TRBV7-2 and TRBJ2-7; a weak D match, TRBD2 (5 bases). This CDR3 is 17 amino acids long. Germline lookup yields CDR1 SGHTA and CDR2 FQGNSA. Deletions cut 1 base from V and 3 bases from J, with 19 bases between.